This T cell receptor (beta chain) was found in a study of human T cells and chemical hapten exposure. Study-wide context: TCR yields per sample varied, mainly owing to small pooled library volume differences.

As originally analysed: A per-sample median of around 100,000 TCRs was observed, with a range of about 23,224 to 690,600. From the RACE reads, TCRdb called clonotypes with MiXCR, one entry per CDR3 protein. TCRdb, rather than the study authors, made the V and J calls. The sample consists of approximately 120,000 distinct CDR3 sequences, roughly 10% of them appearing once. The germline V and J ends were trimmed by 5 bases and 2 bases, with 12 bases remaining between them. This CDR3 has 14 amino acids. As to time point: patch test 2, 6 weeks after DPC sensitization. This sample's treatment: therapeutic diphenylcyclopropenone sensitization with weekly scalp DPC. Worth noting for this clonotype: Its target is not known.

Findings of the study overall: Expanded TCRs made up significantly more big CDR3 similarity clusters than controls did.

The sequence was obtained from a woman in her forties with alopecia areata. Some clones in this sample may be carry-over from other donors' samples. The V gene is TRBV12-3 or TRBV12-4, the J gene TRBJ1-2; D is unclear. The specimen comprised whole blood, sampled in connection with sensitization to the hapten diphenylcyclopropenone (DPC). CDR3 DNA sequence: TGTGCCAGCAGTATGGACGGAACAAACTATGGCTACACCTTC. This gives the protein CASSMDGTNYGYTF.